This T cell receptor (beta chain) came from a study of cytomegalovirus exposure and HLA in healthy donors. General study findings and limits: A prior analysis recorded that most TCR beta V segments were productive about 90% or about 30% of the time. Upon later analysis, HLA-associated TCR beta chains proved more clonally expanded than other, equally common chains.

To note about this clone: Its antigen is still unknown.

The PCR was carried out with 60 Vbeta primers and 13 Jbeta primers. The repertoire was sequenced with immunoSEQ multiplex PCR; TCRdb's copy has only in-frame clones and lacks some. The sample consists of 90,000 to 150,000 clones, 74% of them appearing once. The study sampled nominally healthy donors, though unrecorded immune exposures were likely. The source material was PBMCs. This receptor was obtained from a human donor in good health.

The CDR3 reads CASTQTHSGNTIYF. The CDR3 nucleotides are TGTGCCAGCACCCAGACACACTCTGGAAACACCATATATTTT. The genes are TRBV6-1 and TRBJ1-3; D is ambiguous. V was trimmed by 7 bases and J by 0 bases, leaving 10 bases between them. Germline loops: CDR1 MNHNS, CDR2 SASEGT. This CDR3 spans 14 amino acids.